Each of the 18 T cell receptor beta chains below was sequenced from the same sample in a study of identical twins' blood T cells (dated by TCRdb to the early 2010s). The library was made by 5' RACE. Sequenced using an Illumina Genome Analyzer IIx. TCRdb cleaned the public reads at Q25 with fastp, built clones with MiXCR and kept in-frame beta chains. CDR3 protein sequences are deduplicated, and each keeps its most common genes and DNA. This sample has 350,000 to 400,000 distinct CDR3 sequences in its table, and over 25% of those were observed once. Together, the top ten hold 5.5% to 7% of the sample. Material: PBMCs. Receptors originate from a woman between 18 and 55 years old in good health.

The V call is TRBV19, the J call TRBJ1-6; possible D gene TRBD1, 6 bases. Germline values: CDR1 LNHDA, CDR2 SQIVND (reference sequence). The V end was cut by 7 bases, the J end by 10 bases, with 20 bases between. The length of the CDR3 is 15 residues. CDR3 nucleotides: TGTGCCAGTAAACCCGACAGGTCCTCGATGTCACCCCTCCACTTT. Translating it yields CASKPDRSSMSPLHF.

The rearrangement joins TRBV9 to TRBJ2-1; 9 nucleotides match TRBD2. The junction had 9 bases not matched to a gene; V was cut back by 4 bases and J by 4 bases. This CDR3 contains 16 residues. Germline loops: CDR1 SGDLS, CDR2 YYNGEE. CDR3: CASSPSLAGPYNEQFF. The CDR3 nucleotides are TGTGCCAGCAGCCCTAGTCTAGCGGGGCCGTACAATGAGCAGTTCTTC.

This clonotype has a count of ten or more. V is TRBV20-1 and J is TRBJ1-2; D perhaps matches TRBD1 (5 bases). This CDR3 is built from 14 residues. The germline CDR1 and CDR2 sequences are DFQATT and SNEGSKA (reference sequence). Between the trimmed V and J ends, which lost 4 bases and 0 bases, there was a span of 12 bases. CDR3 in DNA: TGCAGTGCTACCGGGTCCAGGGCTAACTATGGCTACACCTTC. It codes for CSATGSRANYGYTF.

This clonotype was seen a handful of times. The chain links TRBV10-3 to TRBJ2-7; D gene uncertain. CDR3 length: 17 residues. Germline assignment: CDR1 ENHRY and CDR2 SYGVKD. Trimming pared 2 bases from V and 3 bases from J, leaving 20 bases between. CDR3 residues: CAISENQLRNSLYEQYF. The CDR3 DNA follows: TGTGCCATCAGTGAGAACCAACTACGGAACTCTCTCTACGAGCAGTACTTC.

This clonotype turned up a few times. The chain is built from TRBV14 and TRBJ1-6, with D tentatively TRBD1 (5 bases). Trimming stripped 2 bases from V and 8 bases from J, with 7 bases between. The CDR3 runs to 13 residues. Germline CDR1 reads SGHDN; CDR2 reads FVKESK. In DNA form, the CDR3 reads TGTGCCAGCAGCCAAATGACAGATTCACCCCTCCACTTT. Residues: CASSQMTDSPLHF.

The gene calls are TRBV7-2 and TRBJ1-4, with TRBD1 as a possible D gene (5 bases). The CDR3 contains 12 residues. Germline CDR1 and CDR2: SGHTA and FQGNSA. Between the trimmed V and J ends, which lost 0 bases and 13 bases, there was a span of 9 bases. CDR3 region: CASSLAPRGLFF. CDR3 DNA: TGTGCCAGCAGCTTAGCCCCAAGGGGACTGTTTTTT.

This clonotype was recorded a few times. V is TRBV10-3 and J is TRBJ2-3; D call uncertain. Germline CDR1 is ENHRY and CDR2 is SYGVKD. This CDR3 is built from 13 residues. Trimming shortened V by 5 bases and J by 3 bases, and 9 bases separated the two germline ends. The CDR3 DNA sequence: TGTGCCATCAGTCCAACCCTAACAGATACGCAGTATTTT. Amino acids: CAISPTLTDTQYF.

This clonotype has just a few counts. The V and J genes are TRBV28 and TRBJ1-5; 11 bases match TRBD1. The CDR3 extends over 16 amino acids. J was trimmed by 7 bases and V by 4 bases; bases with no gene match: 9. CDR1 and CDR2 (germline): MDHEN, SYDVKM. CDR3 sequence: CASSSKGQGARQPQHF. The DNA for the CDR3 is TGTGCCAGCAGTTCCAAAGGACAGGGGGCAAGGCAGCCCCAGCATTTT.

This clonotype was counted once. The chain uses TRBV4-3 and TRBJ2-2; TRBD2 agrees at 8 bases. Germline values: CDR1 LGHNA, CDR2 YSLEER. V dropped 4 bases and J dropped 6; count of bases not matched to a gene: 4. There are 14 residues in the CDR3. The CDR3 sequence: CASSRIAGSGELFF. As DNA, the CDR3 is TGCGCCAGCAGCCGGATAGCGGGATCCGGGGAGCTGTTTTTT.

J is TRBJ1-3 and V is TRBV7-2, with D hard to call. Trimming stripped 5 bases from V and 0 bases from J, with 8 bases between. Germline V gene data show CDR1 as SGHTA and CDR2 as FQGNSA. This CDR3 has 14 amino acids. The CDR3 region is CASSLEYSGNTIYF. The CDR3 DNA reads TGTGCCAGCAGCCTAGAGTACTCTGGAAACACCATATATTTT.

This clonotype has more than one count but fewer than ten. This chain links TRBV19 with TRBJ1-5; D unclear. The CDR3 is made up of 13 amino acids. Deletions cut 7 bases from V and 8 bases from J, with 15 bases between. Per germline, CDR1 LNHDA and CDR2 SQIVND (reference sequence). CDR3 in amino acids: CASTFDGRKPQHF. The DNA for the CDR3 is TGTGCCAGTACCTTCGACGGAAGGAAGCCCCAGCATTTT.

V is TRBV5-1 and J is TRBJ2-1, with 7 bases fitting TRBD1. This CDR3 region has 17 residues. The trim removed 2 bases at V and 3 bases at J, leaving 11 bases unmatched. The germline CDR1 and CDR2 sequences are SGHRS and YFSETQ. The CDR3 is CASSLFRQGHFYNEQFF. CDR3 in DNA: TGCGCCAGCAGCTTATTTCGACAGGGACACTTCTACAATGAGCAGTTCTTC.

The CDR3 sequence is CASSQDGFNSPLHF. CDR3 nucleotide sequence: TGTGCCAGCAGCCAAGACGGGTTTAATTCACCCCTCCACTTT. The chain carries TRBV3-1 and TRBJ1-6; D is undetermined. The germline V gene has CDR1 LGHDT and CDR2 YNNKEL (reference sequence). This CDR3 has 14 amino acids. Deletions cut 0 bases from V and 6 bases from J, with 6 bases between.

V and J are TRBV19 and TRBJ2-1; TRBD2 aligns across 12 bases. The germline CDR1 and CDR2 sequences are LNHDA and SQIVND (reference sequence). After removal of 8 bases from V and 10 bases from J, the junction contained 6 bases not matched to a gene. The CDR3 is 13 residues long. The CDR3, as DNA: TGTGCCAGTCGACTAGCGGGAGTACTGGAGCAGTTCTTC. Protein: CASRLAGVLEQFF.

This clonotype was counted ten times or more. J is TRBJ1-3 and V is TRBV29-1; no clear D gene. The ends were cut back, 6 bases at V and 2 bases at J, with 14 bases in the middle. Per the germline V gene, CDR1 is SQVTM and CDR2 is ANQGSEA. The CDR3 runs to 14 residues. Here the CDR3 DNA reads TGCAGCGTCTCGAAAGGGTTAACTGGAAACACCATATATTTT. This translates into CSVSKGLTGNTIYF.

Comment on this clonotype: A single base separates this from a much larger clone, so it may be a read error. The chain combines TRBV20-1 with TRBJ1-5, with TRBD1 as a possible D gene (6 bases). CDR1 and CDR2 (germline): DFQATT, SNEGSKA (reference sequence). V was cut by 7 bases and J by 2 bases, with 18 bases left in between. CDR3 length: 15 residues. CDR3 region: CSVPAQGIGNQPQHF. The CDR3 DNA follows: TGCAGTGTGCCTGCACAGGGAATCGGCAATCAGCCCCAGCATTTT.

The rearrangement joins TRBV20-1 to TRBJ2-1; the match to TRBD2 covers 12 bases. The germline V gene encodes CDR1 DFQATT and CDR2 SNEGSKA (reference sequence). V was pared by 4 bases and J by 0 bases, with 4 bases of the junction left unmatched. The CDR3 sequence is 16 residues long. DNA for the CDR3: TGCAGTGCTACTAGCGGGGGGGGAAGCTCCTACAATGAGCAGTTCTTC. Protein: CSATSGGGSSYNEQFF.

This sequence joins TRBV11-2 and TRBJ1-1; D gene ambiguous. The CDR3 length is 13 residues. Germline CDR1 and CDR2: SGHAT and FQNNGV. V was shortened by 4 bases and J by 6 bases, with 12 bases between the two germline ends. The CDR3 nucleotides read TGTGCCAGCAGCTCACCCCGGGCGGCTGAAGCTTTCTTT. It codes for CASSSPRAAEAFF.